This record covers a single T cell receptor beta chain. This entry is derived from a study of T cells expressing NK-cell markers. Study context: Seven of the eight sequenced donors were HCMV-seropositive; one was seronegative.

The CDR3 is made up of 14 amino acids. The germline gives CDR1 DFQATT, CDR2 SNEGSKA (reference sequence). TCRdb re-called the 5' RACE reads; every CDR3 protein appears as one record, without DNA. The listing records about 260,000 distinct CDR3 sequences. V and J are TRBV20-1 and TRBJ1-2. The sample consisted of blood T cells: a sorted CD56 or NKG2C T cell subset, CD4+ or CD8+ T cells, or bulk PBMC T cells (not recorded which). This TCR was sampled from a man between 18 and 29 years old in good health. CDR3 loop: CSARVWGANYGYTF.